The 25 T cell receptor beta chains in this list originate from one sample, sequenced in a study of cytomegalovirus exposure and HLA in healthy donors. Amplification used 60 Vbeta primers and 13 Jbeta primers. Profiled with immunoSEQ multiplex PCR; TCRdb holds only in-frame clones, not every one. The sample yields about 120,000 clones, roughly 77% seen once. Specimen: PBMCs. The source is a man aged 35-49 years in good health and CMV-seronegative.

This chain joins TRBV30 and TRBJ1-5; D unresolved. The CDR3 is 13 amino acids. Germline loops: CDR1 GTSNPN, CDR2 SVGIG (reference sequence). With 8 bases removed from V and 0 bases from J, the gap between germline ends came to 11 bases. CDR3 in DNA: TGTGCCCGCAGGCCGAATAGCAATCAGCCCCAGCATTTT. It is translated as CARRPNSNQPQHF.

The V call is TRBV29-1, the J call TRBJ2-2, with D unresolved. Per germline, CDR1 SQVTM and CDR2 ANQGSEA. V lost 4 bases to trimming and J lost 2 bases, with 11 bases between them. This CDR3 comprises 14 residues. The CDR3 region is CSVGLRINTGELFF. The CDR3 region has the DNA TGCAGCGTTGGTCTTCGTATAAACACCGGGGAGCTGTTTTTT.

Worth noting for this clone: Additional DNA sequences in this sample encode the identical CDR3. This rearrangement joins TRBV30 to TRBJ2-1; D gene uncertain. In germline, CDR1 is GTSNPN, CDR2 SVGIG (reference sequence). V was pared by 3 bases and J by 7 bases, with 4 bases between. There are 10 residues in the CDR3. This CDR3 reads CAWSQNEQFF. The CDR3 bases are TGTGCCTGGAGCCAAAATGAGCAGTTCTTC.

DNA for the CDR3: TGTGCCAGCAGTGGACCCGCGGGAGGAGTGACAGATACGCAGCATTTT. It encodes CASSGPAGGVTDTQHF. The chain couples TRBV2 to TRBJ2-3; D is possibly TRBD1 (5 bases). With the DNA end fitting TRBJ1-5 better, the J assignment may be wrong. The germline gives CDR1 SNHLY, CDR2 FYNNEI. CDR3 length: 16 residues.

This clone was counted a single time. The chain uses TRBV28 and TRBJ1-1; 10 bases align to TRBD1. V was pared by 6 bases and J by 1 base, with 8 bases of the junction left unmatched. The CDR3 has 16 amino acids. Germline-derived CDR1 and CDR2 are MDHEN and SYDVKM. DNA of the CDR3: TGTGCCAGCAGCCGTCCCGGGACAGGGGCGAACACTGAAGCTTTCTTT. This encodes CASSRPGTGANTEAFF.

V gene TRBV6-1 combines with J gene TRBJ2-7, with 9 bases fitting TRBD2. Germline lookup yields CDR1 MNHNS and CDR2 SASEGT. There are 17 residues in the CDR3. J gave up 3 bases and V 0 bases, and 9 bases lay outside the gene matches. In DNA, the CDR3 is TGTGCCAGCAGTGAAGCGTTGAGCGGGGGGTATGTCTACGAGCAGTACTTC. It encodes CASSEALSGGYVYEQYF.

The CDR3 loop reads CASTRTSGNTDTQYF. For the CDR3, the DNA is TGTGCCAGCACCAGGACTAGCGGAAACACAGATACGCAGTATTTT. V usage is TRBV6-5 and J usage is TRBJ2-3, with 10 bases fitting TRBD2. CDR1 is MNHEY, CDR2 SVGAGI, per germline. V lost 7 bases and J lost 2; bases outside the gene matches: 6. The CDR3 sequence is 15 residues long.

The chain couples TRBV5-1 to TRBJ2-3, with 10 bases fitting TRBD2. Germline V CDR1 and CDR2: SGHRS, YFSETQ. The V segment lost 2 bases and the J segment 3 bases; nucleotides outside the gene matches: 6. There are 16 residues in the CDR3. The CDR3: CASSLSSGGATDTQYF. CDR3 sequence (DNA): TGCGCCAGCAGCTTAAGCAGCGGGGGGGCGACAGATACGCAGTATTTT.

This rearrangement joins TRBV5-6 to TRBJ2-7, with a tentative D call TRBD2 (7 bases). In germline, CDR1 is SGHDT, CDR2 YYEEEE. This CDR3 is built from 15 residues. V was shortened by 4 bases and J by 4 bases, with 18 bases between the two germline ends. CDR3 protein: CASSPGWGGAYEQYF. The DNA of the CDR3 is TGTGCCAGCAGCCCTGGTTGGGGGGGGGCTTACGAGCAGTACTTC.

The chain is built from TRBV7-9 and TRBJ2-7; D possibly corresponds to TRBD1 (6 bases). From germline, CDR1 is SEHNR and CDR2 FQNEAQ (reference sequence). The V and J ends lost 1 base and 3 bases respectively, with 10 bases between them. The CDR3 length is 14 residues. Here the CDR3 reads CASSLGGQGYEQYF. CDR3 nucleotides: TGTGCCAGCAGCTTAGGGGGACAAGGCTACGAGCAGTACTTC.

The V call is TRBV10-3, the J call TRBJ2-1, with TRBD2 matching 7 bases. The V gene's germline CDR1 is ENHRY and CDR2 SYGVKD. The V and J ends lost 8 bases and 5 bases, in that order; junction bases with no gene match: 12. The CDR3 runs to 15 residues. The CDR3: CAIADMGGVDNEQFF. In DNA, the CDR3 is TGTGCCATCGCCGATATGGGGGGGGTGGACAATGAGCAGTTCTTC.

The genes are TRBV28 and TRBJ2-7; D might be TRBD1 (5 bases). Trimming removed 5 bases at V and 6 bases at J, with 20 bases between. The CDR3 is 15 residues long. CDR1 is MDHEN and CDR2 is SYDVKM in the germline V gene. The CDR3 sequence: CASSPPKGWVTEQYF. CDR3 sequence (DNA): TGTGCCAGCAGTCCCCCAAAGGGGTGGGTCACCGAGCAGTACTTC.

The chain joins TRBV27 to TRBJ2-3; 8 bases are shared with TRBD2. In germline, CDR1 is MNHEY, CDR2 SMNVEV (reference sequence). The CDR3 loop spans 13 amino acids. The V gene end was trimmed by 7 bases and the J gene end by 3 bases; junction bases not matched to a gene: 3. The DNA of the CDR3 is TGTGCCAGCAAGCCTAGCGGGACAGATACGCAGTATTTT. Its translation: CASKPSGTDTQYF.

The V gene is TRBV9, the J gene TRBJ2-3, with a tentative D call TRBD1 (6 bases). The V end was cut by 4 bases, the J end by 2 bases, with 20 bases between. There are 17 residues in the CDR3. CDR1 SGDLS and CDR2 YYNGEE come from the germline V gene. CDR3 sequence reads: CASSIDDRRTITDTQYF. For the CDR3, the DNA is TGTGCCAGCAGCATCGATGACAGGCGTACTATCACAGATACGCAGTATTTT. Full variable domain (remainder filled in from reference TRBV9 and TRBJ2-3): DSGVTQTPKHLITATGQRVTLRCSPRSGDLSVYWYQQSLDQGLQFLIQYYNGEERAKGNILERFSAQQFPDLHSELNLSSLELGDSALYFCASSIDDRRTITDTQYFGPGTRLTVL.

This clone has only a few counts. The chain joins TRBV9 to TRBJ2-7; 10 bases line up with TRBD1. The CDR3 sequence is 16 residues long. The trim removed 4 bases at V and 5 bases at J, leaving 12 bases unmatched. Germline V gene sequence: CDR1 SGDLS, CDR2 YYNGEE. CDR3 nucleotide sequence: TGTGCCAGCAGCCCGACCCCACGGACAGGGGGTGACGAGCAGTACTTC. Its protein product is CASSPTPRTGGDEQYF.

The CDR3: CASSIWVRGTDTQYF. In DNA form, the CDR3 reads TGTGCCAGTAGTATATGGGTCCGGGGGACAGATACGCAGTATTTT. The rearrangement joins TRBV19 to TRBJ2-3; D might be TRBD2 (6 bases). The CDR3 has 15 amino acids. V dropped 2 bases and J dropped 3 bases, with 12 bases sitting between them. Germline V CDR1 and CDR2: LNHDA, SQIVND (reference sequence).

The chain joins TRBV28 to TRBJ1-6; 10 bases line up with TRBD1. The V gene's germline CDR1 is MDHEN and CDR2 SYDVKM. The CDR3 has 15 residues. Trimming removed 6 bases from V and 6 bases from J; junction bases left unmatched: 5. The CDR3 DNA reads as TGTGCCAGCAGAACCGGGACAGGGGTTAATTCACCCCTCCACTTT. This encodes CASRTGTGVNSPLHF.

This sequence joins TRBV6-6 and TRBJ2-7; D is ambiguous. The germline V and J ends were trimmed by 4 bases and 0 bases, with 7 bases remaining between them. This CDR3 is built from 13 residues. The germline CDR1 and CDR2 sequences are MNHNY and SVGAGI (reference sequence). The DNA for the CDR3 is TGTGCCAGCAGTTCCAGGTCCTCCTACGAGCAGTACTTC. This sequence encodes CASSSRSSYEQYF.

This chain uses TRBV14 with TRBJ1-2, with D unclear. The CDR3 is made up of 13 amino acids. The V end lost 3 bases, the J end lost 8 bases, and 13 bases lay between the germline ends. CDR1 and CDR2 from the germline V gene are SGHDN and FVKESK. CDR3 amino acids: CASSHQRSTGYTF. The CDR3 DNA sequence: TGTGCCAGCAGCCACCAACGGAGTACAGGCTACACCTTC.

The chain recombines TRBV18 with TRBJ1-1, with no clear D. The CDR3 contains 14 residues. The germline gives CDR1 KGHSH, CDR2 LQKENI. Trimming stripped 2 bases from V and 0 bases from J, with 7 bases between. CDR3 in DNA: TGTGCCAGCTCACCAGGCGGGTTGAACACTGAAGCTTTCTTT. It encodes CASSPGGLNTEAFF.

The gene calls are TRBV27 and TRBJ2-7; 9 positions agree with TRBD1. The CDR3 is 14 amino acids. Germline V gene lookup returns CDR1 MNHEY and CDR2 SMNVEV (reference sequence). The V and J ends lost 6 bases and 4 bases, in that order; junction bases with no gene match: 7. The CDR3 DNA is TGTGCCAGCAGGAGGGGACAGGGTGAATACGAGCAGTACTTC. Translating it yields CASRRGQGEYEQYF.

This clone occurred once. The chain joins TRBV5-5 to TRBJ2-5; 8 bases are a match to TRBD1. The V gene end was trimmed by 1 base and the J gene end by 5 bases; junction bases not matched to a gene: 4. From germline, CDR1 is SGHKS and CDR2 YYEKEE (reference sequence). CDR3 size: 14 residues. The CDR3 here is CASSLYAGGETQYF. The CDR3 DNA reads as TGTGCCAGCAGCTTGTACGCAGGGGGCGAGACCCAGTACTTC. Full variable domain (missing parts from reference TRBV5-5 and TRBJ2-5): DAGVTQSPTHLIKTRGQQVTLRCSPISGHKSVSWYQQVLGQGPQFIFQYYEKEERGRGNFPDRFSARQFPNYSSELNVNALLLGDSALYLCASSLYAGGETQYFGPGTRLLVL.

The gene calls are TRBV4-3 and TRBJ1-4; 11 positions agree with TRBD1. Germline V gene lookup returns CDR1 LGHNA and CDR2 YSLEER. Unmatched junction bases numbered 7, after V lost 6 bases and J lost 7 bases. This CDR3 contains 15 residues. The CDR3 DNA is TGCGCCAGCAGGAAAACCGGGACAGGGGGTGAAAAACTGTTTTTT. Protein: CASRKTGTGGEKLFF.

This clone was seen just once. The chain carries TRBV5-1 and TRBJ1-4; D perhaps matches TRBD1 (6 bases). The germline V gene has CDR1 SGHRS and CDR2 YFSETQ. The germline V and J ends were trimmed by 4 bases and 5 bases, with 12 bases remaining between them. This CDR3 comprises 14 residues. Here the CDR3 DNA reads TGCGCCAGCAGCCTCCGGACAGACAATGAAAAACTGTTTTTT. Residues: CASSLRTDNEKLFF.

The CDR3 region has the DNA TGTGCCAGCAGTAGCGGGACCTACGAGCAGTACTTC. As protein: CASSSGTYEQYF. The V call is TRBV28, the J call TRBJ2-7; 7 nucleotides line up with TRBD2. The germline gives CDR1 MDHEN, CDR2 SYDVKM. This CDR3 contains 12 residues. Trimming cost V 5 bases and J 2 bases; bases outside gene matches: 0.